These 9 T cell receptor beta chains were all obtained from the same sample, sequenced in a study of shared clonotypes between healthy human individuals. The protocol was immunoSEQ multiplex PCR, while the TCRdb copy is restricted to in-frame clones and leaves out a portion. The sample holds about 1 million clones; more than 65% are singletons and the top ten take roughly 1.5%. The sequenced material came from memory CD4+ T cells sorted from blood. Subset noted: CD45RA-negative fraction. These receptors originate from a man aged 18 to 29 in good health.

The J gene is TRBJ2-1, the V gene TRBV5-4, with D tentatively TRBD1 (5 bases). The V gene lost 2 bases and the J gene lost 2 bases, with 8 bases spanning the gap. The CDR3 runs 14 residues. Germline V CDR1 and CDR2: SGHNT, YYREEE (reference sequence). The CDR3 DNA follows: TGTGCCAGCAGCTTCCAGGGAACCTACAATGAGCAGTTCTTC. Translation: CASSFQGTYNEQFF.

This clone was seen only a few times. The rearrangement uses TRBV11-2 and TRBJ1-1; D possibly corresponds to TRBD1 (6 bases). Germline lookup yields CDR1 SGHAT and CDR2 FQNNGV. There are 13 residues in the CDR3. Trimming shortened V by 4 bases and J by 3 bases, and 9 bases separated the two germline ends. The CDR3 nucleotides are TGTGCCAGCAGCTGGAACAGGGACACTGAAGCTTTCTTT. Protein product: CASSWNRDTEAFF.

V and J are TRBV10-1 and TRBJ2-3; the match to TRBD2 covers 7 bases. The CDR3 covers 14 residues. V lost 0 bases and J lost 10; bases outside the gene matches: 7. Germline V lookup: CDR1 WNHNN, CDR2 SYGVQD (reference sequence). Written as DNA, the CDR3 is TGCGCCAGCAGTGAGTCGACTAGCTCTCAGGCGCAGTATTTT. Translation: CASSESTSSQAQYF.

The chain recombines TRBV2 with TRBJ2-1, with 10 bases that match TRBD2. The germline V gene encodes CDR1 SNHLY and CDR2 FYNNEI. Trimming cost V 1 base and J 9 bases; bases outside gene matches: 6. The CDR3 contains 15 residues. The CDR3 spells CASSEGASGRSEQFF. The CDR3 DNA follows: TGTGCCAGCAGTGAAGGGGCTAGCGGGAGAAGTGAGCAGTTCTTC.

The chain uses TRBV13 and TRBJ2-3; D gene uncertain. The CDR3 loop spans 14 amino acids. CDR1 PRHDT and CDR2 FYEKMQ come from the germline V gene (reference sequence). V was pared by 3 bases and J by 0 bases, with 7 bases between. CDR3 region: CASSFTASTDTQYF. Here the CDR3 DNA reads TGTGCCAGCAGCTTTACAGCTAGCACAGATACGCAGTATTTT.

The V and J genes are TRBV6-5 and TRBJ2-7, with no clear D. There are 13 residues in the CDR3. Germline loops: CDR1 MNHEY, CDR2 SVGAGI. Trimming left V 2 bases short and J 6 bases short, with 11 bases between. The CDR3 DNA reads TGTGCCAGCAGTTACCCGGGCGGTGTCGAGCAGTACTTC. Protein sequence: CASSYPGGVEQYF.

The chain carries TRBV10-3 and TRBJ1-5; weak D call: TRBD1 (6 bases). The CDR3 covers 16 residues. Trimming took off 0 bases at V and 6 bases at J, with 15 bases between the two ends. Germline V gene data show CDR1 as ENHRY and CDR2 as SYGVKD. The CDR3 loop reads CAISESKWGPGQPQHF. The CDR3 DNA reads TGTGCCATCAGTGAGTCGAAGTGGGGGCCAGGTCAGCCCCAGCATTTT.

Written as DNA, the CDR3 is TGTGCCAGCGCGGAGGGGGGTCTGCGTTCGGAGACCCAGTACTTC. It encodes CASAEGGLRSETQYF. The genes are TRBV5-4 and TRBJ2-5; D possibly uses TRBD1 or TRBD2 (6 bases each). The CDR3 totals 15 residues. V shed 7 bases and J shed 5 bases, with 21 bases lying between them. Germline loops: CDR1 SGHNT, CDR2 YYREEE (reference sequence).

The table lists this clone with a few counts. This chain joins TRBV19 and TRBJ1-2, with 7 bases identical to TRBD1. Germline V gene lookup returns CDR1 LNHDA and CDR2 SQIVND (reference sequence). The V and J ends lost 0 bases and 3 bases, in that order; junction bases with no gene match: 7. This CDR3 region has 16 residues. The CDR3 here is CASSIDYPRGDYGYTF. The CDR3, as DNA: TGTGCCAGTAGTATAGATTACCCCAGGGGGGACTATGGCTACACCTTC.